These 13 T cell receptor beta chains were all obtained from the same sample, sequenced in a study of T cell repertoires in cytomegalovirus infection. TCRdb reprocessed the reads with MiXCR, giving one entry per CDR3 protein. The sample contains 560,000 or so distinct CDR3 sequences, more than 15% of which appear only once. The sample consisted of CD8+ T cells from PBMCs. These receptors came from a human donor in good health (CMV status not recorded). Some clones in this sample may be carry-over from other donors' samples.

This clonotype was seen many times. The genes are TRBV4-1 and TRBJ2-1; D perhaps matches TRBD1 (7 bases). The CDR3 has 16 amino acids. Germline CDR1 and CDR2: MGHRA and YSYEKL. Trimming shortened V by 4 bases and J by 8 bases, and 21 bases separated the two germline ends. As DNA, the CDR3 is TGCGCCAGCAGCCTTACCCGAGGCAGGGGGGAAGATGAGCAGTTCTTC. Its translation: CASSLTRGRGEDEQFF.

There are a few counts of this clonotype. CDR3 in DNA: TGTGCCAGCACAACCGTTCCGAATTCACCCCTCCACTTT. Its protein product is CASTTVPNSPLHF. V usage is TRBV2 and J usage is TRBJ1-6; no clear D gene. V was pared by 7 bases and J by 7 bases, with 11 bases between. CDR3 size: 13 residues. Germline lookup yields CDR1 SNHLY and CDR2 FYNNEI.

The table lists this clonotype with many counts. This rearrangement joins TRBV12-3 or TRBV12-4 to TRBJ1-5, with a weak D call TRBD1 (5 bases). CDR3 length: 16 residues. The germline V and J ends were trimmed by 0 bases and 5 bases, with 14 bases remaining between them. The CDR3 spells CASSLASGGSDQPQHF. In nucleotides, the CDR3 is TGTGCCAGCAGTTTAGCATCGGGGGGAAGTGATCAGCCCCAGCATTTT.

This clonotype appeared many times. The chain's CDR3 is CASSPSGTSTGFKGTDTQYF. CDR3 coding DNA: TGTGCCAGCAGTCCCTCCGGGACTAGTACGGGGTTCAAAGGCACAGATACGCAGTATTTT. The chain couples TRBV6-1 to TRBJ2-3; 8 nucleotides agree with TRBD2. The CDR3 has 20 amino acids. Trimming at V came to 5 bases and at J to 1 base, leaving 20 bases not matched to a gene. In germline, CDR1 is MNHNS, CDR2 SASEGT.

The chain combines TRBV5-6 with TRBJ1-4; 7 nucleotides align to TRBD1. Germline V gene lookup returns CDR1 SGHDT and CDR2 YYEEEE. J was trimmed by 0 bases and V by 4 bases; bases with no gene match: 3. CDR3 length: 15 amino acids. For the CDR3, the DNA is TGTGCCAGCAGCAAAACAGGGGCAACTAATGAAAAACTGTTTTTT. This sequence encodes CASSKTGATNEKLFF.

This clonotype was observed at least ten times. The V and J genes are TRBV6-1 and TRBJ1-5; unclear D gene. The germline CDR1 and CDR2 sequences are MNHNS and SASEGT. CDR3 length: 15 amino acids. Trimming pared 1 base from V and 6 bases from J, leaving 13 bases between. The CDR3 DNA follows: TGTGCCAGCAGTGAAGTGTGGGGTTTCGGTCAGCCCCAGCATTTT. This encodes CASSEVWGFGQPQHF.

V is TRBV6-5 and J is TRBJ2-7; 9 bases align to TRBD1. J was trimmed by 2 bases and V by 5 bases; bases with no gene match: 10. The CDR3 length is 16 residues. Looked up from germline, CDR1 is MNHEY and CDR2 is SVGAGI. The CDR3 DNA reads as TGTGCCAGCAGTGAAACAGGGGGCGACCTAGCCTACGAGCAGTACTTC. Translation: CASSETGGDLAYEQYF.

This clonotype was picked up many times. The CDR3 sequence is CASSAGGLNEQFF. CDR3 nucleotide sequence: TGTGCCAGCAGCGCCGGAGGGCTCAATGAGCAGTTCTTC. The genes are TRBV7-8 and TRBJ2-1, with D perhaps TRBD2 (6 bases). CDR1 is SGHVS, CDR2 FQNEAQ, per germline. V was cut by 5 bases and J by 6 bases, with 11 bases left in between. This CDR3 is 13 amino acids long.

The chain joins TRBV28 to TRBJ2-7, with 9 bases identical to TRBD1. The CDR3 covers 14 residues. Trimming cost V 7 bases and J 2 bases; bases outside gene matches: 6. Per the germline V gene, CDR1 is MDHEN and CDR2 is SYDVKM. CDR3 residues: CASNLRDRAYEQYF. The CDR3 region has the DNA TGTGCCAGCAACCTCCGGGACAGGGCCTACGAGCAGTACTTC.

The genes are TRBV6-6 and TRBJ1-1, with unresolved D. The CDR3 totals 11 residues. V was clipped by 6 bases and J by 11 bases, with 13 bases between them. Looked up from germline, CDR1 is MNHNY and CDR2 is SVGAGI (reference sequence). CDR3 residues: CASRQEMFAFF. The CDR3 nucleotides are TGTGCCAGCAGGCAAGAGATGTTTGCTTTCTTT.

The table lists this clonotype with many counts. The rearrangement uses TRBV7-9 and TRBJ2-5, with TRBD1 matching 9 bases. Germline-derived CDR1 and CDR2 are SEHNR and FQNEAQ (reference sequence). J gave up 5 bases and V 3 bases, and 7 bases lay outside the gene matches. This CDR3 contains 15 residues. The CDR3: CASSLGTGRTETQYF. DNA for the CDR3: TGTGCCAGCAGCTTGGGGACAGGGAGAACGGAGACCCAGTACTTC.

This clonotype showed up just a few times. V is TRBV13 and J is TRBJ2-7, with D possibly matching TRBD1 (6 bases). V was trimmed by 1 base and J by 2 bases, leaving 9 bases between them. This CDR3 is 14 amino acids long. Looked up from germline, CDR1 is PRHDT and CDR2 is FYEKMQ (reference sequence). CDR3 coding DNA: TGTGCCAGCAGCTTAGTGGACAGACCCTACGAGCAGTACTTC. Translating gives CASSLVDRPYEQYF. Filled out from reference TRBV13 and TRBJ2-7, the complete variable domain reads AAGVIQSPRHLIKEKRETATLKCYPIPRHDTVYWYQQGPGQDPQFLISFYEKMQSDKGSIPDRFSAQQFSDYHSELNMSSLELGDSALYFCASSLVDRPYEQYFGPGTRLTVT.

In this sample, this clonotype turned up many times. The genes are TRBV28 and TRBJ1-3; D possibly corresponds to TRBD1 (5 bases). Germline V gene sequence: CDR1 MDHEN, CDR2 SYDVKM. The CDR3 contains 19 residues. Deletions cut 2 bases from V and 0 bases from J, with 20 bases between. In DNA form, the CDR3 reads TGTGCCAGCAGTTTAAGGATTGGGACGGTGGATCACTCTGGAAACACCATATATTTT. Encoded protein: CASSLRIGTVDHSGNTIYF.